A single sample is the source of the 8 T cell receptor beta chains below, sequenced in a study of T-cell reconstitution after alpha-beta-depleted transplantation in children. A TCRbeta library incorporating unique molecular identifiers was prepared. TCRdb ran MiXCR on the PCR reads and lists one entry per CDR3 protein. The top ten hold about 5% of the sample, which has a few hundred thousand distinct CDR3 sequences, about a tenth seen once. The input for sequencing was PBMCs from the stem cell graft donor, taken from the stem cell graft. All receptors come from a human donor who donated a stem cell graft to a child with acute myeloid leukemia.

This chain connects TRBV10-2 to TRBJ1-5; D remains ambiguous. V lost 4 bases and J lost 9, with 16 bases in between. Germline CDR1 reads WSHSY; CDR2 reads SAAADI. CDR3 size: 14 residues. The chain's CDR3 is CASSAGRGVGPQHF. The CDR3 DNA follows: TGCGCCAGCAGTGCTGGACGGGGAGTCGGGCCCCAGCATTTT.

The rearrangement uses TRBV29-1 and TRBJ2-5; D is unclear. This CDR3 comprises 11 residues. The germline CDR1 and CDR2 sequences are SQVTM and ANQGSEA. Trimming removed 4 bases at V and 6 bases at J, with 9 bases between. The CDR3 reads CSVGLAQTQYF. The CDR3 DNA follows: TGCAGCGTTGGATTGGCCCAGACCCAGTACTTC.

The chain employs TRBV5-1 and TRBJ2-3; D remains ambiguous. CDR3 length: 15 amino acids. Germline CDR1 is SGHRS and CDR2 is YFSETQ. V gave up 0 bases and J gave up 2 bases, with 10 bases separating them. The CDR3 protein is CASSLAGHSTDTQYF. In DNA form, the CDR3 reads TGCGCCAGCAGCTTGGCCGGCCACTCCACAGATACGCAGTATTTT.

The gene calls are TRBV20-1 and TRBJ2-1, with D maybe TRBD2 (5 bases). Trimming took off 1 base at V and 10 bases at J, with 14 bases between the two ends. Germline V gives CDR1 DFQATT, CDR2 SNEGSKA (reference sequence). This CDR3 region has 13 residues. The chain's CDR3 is CSARAPSSSEQFF. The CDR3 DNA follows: TGCAGTGCTAGAGCCCCTTCTAGCAGCGAGCAGTTCTTC.

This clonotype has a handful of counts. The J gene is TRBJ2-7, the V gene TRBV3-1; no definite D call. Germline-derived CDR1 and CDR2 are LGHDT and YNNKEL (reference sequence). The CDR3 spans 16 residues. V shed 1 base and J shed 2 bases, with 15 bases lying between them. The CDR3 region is CASSQGLMGSAYEQYV. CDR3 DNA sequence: TGTGCCAGCAGCCAAGGGCTTATGGGAAGCGCCTACGAGCAGTACGTC.

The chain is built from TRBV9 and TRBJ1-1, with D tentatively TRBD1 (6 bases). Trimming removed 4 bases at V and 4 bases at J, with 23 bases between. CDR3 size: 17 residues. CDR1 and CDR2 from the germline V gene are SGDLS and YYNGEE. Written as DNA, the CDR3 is TGTGCCAGCAGCTACTTTTCTGGGGGGGCCGACAGCACTGAAGCTTTCTTT. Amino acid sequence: CASSYFSGGADSTEAFF. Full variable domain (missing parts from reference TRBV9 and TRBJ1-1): DSGVTQTPKHLITATGQRVTLRCSPRSGDLSVYWYQQSLDQGLQFLIQYYNGEERAKGNILERFSAQQFPDLHSELNLSSLELGDSALYFCASSYFSGGADSTEAFFGQGTRLTVV.

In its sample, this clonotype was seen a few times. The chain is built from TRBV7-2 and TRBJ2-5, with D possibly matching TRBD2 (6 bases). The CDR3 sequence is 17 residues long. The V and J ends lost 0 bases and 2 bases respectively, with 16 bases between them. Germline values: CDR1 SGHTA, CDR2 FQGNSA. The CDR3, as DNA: TGTGCCAGCAGCTTAGCGTACAGCGGGCAACCACAAGAGACCCAGTACTTC. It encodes CASSLAYSGQPQETQYF.

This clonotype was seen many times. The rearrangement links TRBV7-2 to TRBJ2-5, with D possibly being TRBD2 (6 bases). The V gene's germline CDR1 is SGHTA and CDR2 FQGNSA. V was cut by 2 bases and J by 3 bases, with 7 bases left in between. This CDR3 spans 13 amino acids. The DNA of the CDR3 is TGTGCCAGCAGCTTAAGACTAGAAGAGACCCAGTACTTC. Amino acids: CASSLRLEETQYF.